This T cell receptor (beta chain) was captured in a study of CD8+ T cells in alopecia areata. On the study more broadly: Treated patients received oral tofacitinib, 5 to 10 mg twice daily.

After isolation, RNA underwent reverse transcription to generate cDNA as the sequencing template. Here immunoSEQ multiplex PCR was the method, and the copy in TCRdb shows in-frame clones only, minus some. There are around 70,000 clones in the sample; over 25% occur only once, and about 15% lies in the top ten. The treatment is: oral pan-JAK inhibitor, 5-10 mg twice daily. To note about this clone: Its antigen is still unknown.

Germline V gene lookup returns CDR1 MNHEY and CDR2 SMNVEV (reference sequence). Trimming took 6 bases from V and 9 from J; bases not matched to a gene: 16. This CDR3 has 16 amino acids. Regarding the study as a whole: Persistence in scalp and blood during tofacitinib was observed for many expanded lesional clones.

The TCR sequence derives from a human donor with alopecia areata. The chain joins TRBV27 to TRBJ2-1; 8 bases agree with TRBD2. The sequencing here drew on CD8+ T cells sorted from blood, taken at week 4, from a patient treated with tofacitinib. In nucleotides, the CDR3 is TGTGCCAGCAGACCAACCACCCAGGGACTAGTCGTTGAGCAGTTCTTC. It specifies CASRPTTQGLVVEQFF.